Below, 19 T cell receptor beta chains from the same sample are listed, as sequenced in a study of cytomegalovirus exposure and HLA in healthy donors. With 60 Vbeta and 13 Jbeta primers, the PCR was carried out. Some clones are missing from TCRdb's copy, which holds only in-frame ones; the method was immunoSEQ multiplex PCR. This table has 170,000 or so clones, 80% to 90% appearing once. The sample taken for sequencing was PBMCs. The source is a girl between 5 and 17 years old in good health and CMV-seropositive.

A single count supports this clone. The genes are TRBV10-2 and TRBJ2-4; 12 bases agree with TRBD1. The CDR3 runs 14 residues. With V trimmed by 10 bases and J by 9 bases, 10 bases remained unmatched. Per germline, CDR1 WSHSY and CDR2 SAAADI. The CDR3 sequence is CATKEGQGAGIQYF. CDR3 DNA: TGCGCCACTAAAGAGGGACAGGGGGCAGGCATTCAGTACTTC.

The chain links TRBV6-1 to TRBJ1-6; D might be TRBD1 (6 bases). The CDR3 runs to 16 residues. V was pared by 0 bases and J by 11 bases, with 17 bases between. CDR1 and CDR2 (germline): MNHNS, SASEGT. The CDR3 sequence is CASSEAGEGGGTPLHF. CDR3 bases: TGTGCCAGCAGTGAAGCTGGGGAGGGGGGAGGGACACCCCTCCACTTT.

This chain joins TRBV25-1 and TRBJ2-3, with 8 bases matching TRBD2. This CDR3 is 16 amino acids long. With 4 bases clipped from V and 5 bases from J, the junction kept 11 bases outside the gene matches. CDR1 is MGHDK, CDR2 SYGVNS, per germline. CDR3 nucleotides: TGTGCCAGCAGTGTAACTAGCGGAAAGGGGCAAGATACGCAGTATTTT. Translating it yields CASSVTSGKGQDTQYF.

The chain carries TRBV7-9 and TRBJ2-1; tentative D call: TRBD2 (5 bases). The CDR3 runs to 12 residues. Germline V CDR1 and CDR2: SEHNR, FQNEAQ (reference sequence). V was trimmed by 5 bases and J by 7 bases, leaving 9 bases between them. CDR3 residues: CASSPTGNEQFF. Written as DNA, the CDR3 is TGTGCCAGCAGCCCGACGGGGAATGAGCAGTTCTTC.

The rearrangement uses TRBV27 and TRBJ1-5; the D is unclear. V gave up 7 bases and J gave up 3 bases, with 10 bases separating them. The CDR3 totals 13 residues. The V gene's germline CDR1 is MNHEY and CDR2 SMNVEV (reference sequence). DNA of the CDR3: TGTGCCAGCAAGAGGTCAGACAATCAGCCCCAGCATTTT. This codes for CASKRSDNQPQHF.

The sample holds a few counts of this clone. At one of its ends the junction is not consistent with the germline gene, which may arise from a read error. The chain couples TRBV5-8 to TRBJ2-6, with 9 nucleotides matching TRBD1. The germline V gene encodes CDR1 SGHTS and CDR2 YDEGEE. This CDR3 region has 18 residues. For the CDR3, the DNA is TGTGCCAGCATCTTGACGGGACAGGGCACCTCTGGGGCCAACGTCCTGACTTTC. Its protein product is CASILTGQGTSGANVLTF.

The chain joins TRBV9 to TRBJ1-6; a weak D match, TRBD1 (5 bases). The CDR3 totals 15 residues. CDR1 and CDR2 from the germline V gene are SGDLS and YYNGEE. Trimming removed 2 bases at V and 9 bases at J, with 15 bases between. The CDR3 spells CASSVSIDRGSPLHF. CDR3 nucleotides: TGTGCCAGCAGCGTTTCCATAGACAGAGGTTCACCCCTCCACTTT.

This rearrangement joins TRBV19 to TRBJ1-1; 8 nucleotides agree with TRBD1. Per the germline V gene, CDR1 is LNHDA and CDR2 is SQIVND (reference sequence). V trimming: 8 bases; J trimming: 2 bases; junction bases outside the gene matches: 10. The CDR3 is made up of 15 amino acids. The CDR3 bases are TGTGCCAGTGGGAGGCAGGGGGCGGGTAACACTGAAGCTTTCTTT. Residues: CASGRQGAGNTEAFF.

V gene TRBV5-4 combines with J gene TRBJ2-1, with TRBD1 matching 8 bases. The ends lost 2 bases at V and 3 bases at J; junction bases unmatched: 1. Looked up from germline, CDR1 is SGHNT and CDR2 is YYREEE (reference sequence). The CDR3 loop spans 14 amino acids. The CDR3 DNA sequence: TGTGCCAGCAGCTTCGGACAGGGCTACAATGAGCAGTTCTTC. Translating gives CASSFGQGYNEQFF.

This sequence joins TRBV10-3 and TRBJ2-7; 12 bases map to TRBD2. The CDR3 spans 16 residues. CDR1 and CDR2 (germline): ENHRY, SYGVKD. Losses at the gene ends were 4 bases for V and 2 bases for J; bases not matched to a gene: 6. This CDR3 reads CAISALAGGSTYEQYF. CDR3 coding DNA: TGTGCCATCAGTGCACTAGCGGGGGGATCTACCTACGAGCAGTACTTC.

This chain joins TRBV28 and TRBJ1-5; weak D call: TRBD1 (6 bases). The germline V gene has CDR1 MDHEN and CDR2 SYDVKM. This CDR3 is 14 amino acids long. V lost 6 bases, J lost 4 bases, and 13 bases lay in between. This chain's CDR3 is CASRRRTGNQPQHF. CDR3 DNA: TGTGCCAGCAGACGTCGAACAGGGAATCAGCCCCAGCATTTT.

J is TRBJ2-1 and V is TRBV19; TRBD1 is a possible D gene (6 bases). The CDR3 covers 12 residues. Germline CDR1 reads LNHDA; CDR2 reads SQIVND (reference sequence). V was pared by 6 bases and J by 11 bases, with 14 bases between. For the CDR3, the DNA is TGTGCCAGTAGCGGACAGTCCGGGAAGCAGTTCTTC. Its translation is CASSGQSGKQFF.

This clone was observed once. CDR3 bases: TGCAGCGTTGAAGTAAGAGGCAGGGCTGGCACTGAAGCTTTCTTT. Its translation is CSVEVRGRAGTEAFF. The rearrangement joins TRBV29-1 to TRBJ1-1, with D perhaps matching TRBD1 (5 bases). Trimming cost V 1 base and J 4 bases, with 16 bases left between them. Germline V gene sequence: CDR1 SQVTM, CDR2 ANQGSEA. This CDR3 has 15 residues.

The chain carries TRBV7-9 and TRBJ2-1; a weak D match, TRBD1 (6 bases). The CDR3 contains 16 residues. The V end lost 5 bases, the J end lost 0 bases, and 14 bases lay between the germline ends. Germline loops: CDR1 SEHNR, CDR2 FQNEAQ (reference sequence). In nucleotides, the CDR3 is TGTGCCAGCAGCCGACAAAAGGACAGCTCCTACAATGAGCAGTTCTTC. Protein: CASSRQKDSSYNEQFF.

The genes are TRBV5-4 and TRBJ2-7; tentative D call: TRBD2 (5 bases). CDR1 SGHNT and CDR2 YYREEE come from the germline V gene (reference sequence). The CDR3 spans 16 residues. V dropped 2 bases and J dropped 2 bases, with 17 bases sitting between them. The CDR3 region has the DNA TGTGCCAGCAGCTTTGGAGGAGGAGTTAAGACCTACGAGCAGTACTTC. This encodes CASSFGGGVKTYEQYF.

The CDR3 is CASSPRLAGGPETQYF. CDR3 sequence (DNA): TGCGCCAGCAGCCCGAGACTAGCGGGGGGGCCGGAGACCCAGTACTTC. The V gene is TRBV5-1, the J gene TRBJ2-5; TRBD2 aligns across 14 bases. Losses at the gene ends were 4 bases for V and 5 bases for J; bases not matched to a gene: 7. The CDR3 is made up of 16 amino acids. Per germline, CDR1 SGHRS and CDR2 YFSETQ.

V is TRBV27 and J is TRBJ1-2; D perhaps matches TRBD1 (5 bases). The CDR3 has 15 residues. Trimming left V 5 bases short and J 0 bases short, with 13 bases between. CDR1 and CDR2 (germline): MNHEY, SMNVEV (reference sequence). For the CDR3, the DNA is TGTGCCAGCAGTGCCCTCAGGGAAGCTAACTATGGCTACACCTTC. Encoded protein: CASSALREANYGYTF.

The genes are TRBV4-1 and TRBJ1-4; TRBD1 is a possible D gene (5 bases). Germline V gene data show CDR1 as MGHRA and CDR2 as YSYEKL. V lost 0 bases to trimming and J lost 6 bases, with 14 bases between them. The CDR3 loop spans 16 amino acids. DNA of the CDR3: TGCGCCAGCAGCCAAGAGGGATCGGGGGGTTATGAAAAACTGTTTTTT. Protein sequence: CASSQEGSGGYEKLFF.

The V call is TRBV19, the J call TRBJ1-2; D is perhaps TRBD1 (5 bases). The CDR3 is 11 amino acids. Between the trimmed V and J ends, which lost 9 bases and 1 base, there was a span of 6 bases. The germline CDR1 and CDR2 sequences are LNHDA and SQIVND (reference sequence). The CDR3 region is CASRVNYGYTF. For the CDR3, the DNA is TGTGCCAGCAGGGTTAACTATGGCTACACCTTC.